This T cell receptor beta chain was observed in a study of CD8+ T cells in alopecia areata. Study results and limitations: The study found TCR sharing across patients less clear than in mice, possibly for HLA reasons. Within the top 100, expanded CD8+ clones significantly decreased with tofacitinib, as did scalp clonality. The study found higher clonality in lesional than normal scalp, especially in alopecia totalis/universalis.

Regarding treatment: oral pan-JAK inhibitor, 5-10 mg twice daily. Notes on this clone: What it binds is not known.

It was cDNA, reverse transcribed from extracted RNA, that served as the sequencing template. Profiled with immunoSEQ multiplex PCR; TCRdb holds only in-frame clones, not every one. The sample consists of roughly 220,000 clones, just over 65% of them appearing once. Germline loops: CDR1 KGHSH, CDR2 LQKENI. The CDR3 has 16 residues. The V segment lost 1 base and the J segment 8 bases; nucleotides outside the gene matches: 10. The receptor comes from a human donor with alopecia areata. Material: CD4+ T cells sorted from blood, obtained at week 44, from a patient treated with tofacitinib. V is TRBV18 and J is TRBJ1-2; 10 nucleotides align to TRBD1. This CDR3 is CASSPLETGTGDGYTF. The CDR3 nucleotides are TGTGCCAGCTCACCACTCGAGACCGGGACAGGGGACGGCTACACCTTC.